This T cell receptor beta chain was retrieved from a study of cytomegalovirus exposure and HLA in healthy donors listed by TCRdb under 2017. Background for the entire study: An earlier analysis of approximately 640 of the donors reported more than 250 Gb of sequence data and some 120 million unique TCR beta sequences from 150 million to 200 million T cells. About 280 gigabases of sequencing data and roughly 80 million unique TCR sequences made up an early release that covered several hundred HLA-typed donors. Of the roughly 420 genotyped donors, 65% to 90% were placed in the genetic ancestry cluster associated with self-reported Caucasian donors. The study aimed to test whether signatures of past pathogen exposure could be identified by cataloging public T cell receptors. The study used immunosequencing to profile the T cell repertoires of approximately 690 subjects and linked those repertoires to cytomegalovirus serostatus. In addition to the first cohort of about 650 subjects, a separate validation cohort of under 150 different subjects was used. To predict cytomegalovirus infection status, the study brought together high-throughput TCR immunosequencing, statistical association of individual TCRs with disease status, and machine learning. A later analysis re-examined previously published TCR beta repertoires from about 700 donors and added high-resolution HLA genotyping to investigate patterns of TCR occurrence. Rather than using new phenotypic data, the later analysis identified candidate immune exposures from TCR beta sequences and from how often those sequences occurred across donors. In an earlier analysis of a few hundred of the donors, high-throughput TCR beta sequencing was used to judge whether each TCR beta V gene segment behaved as functional or pseudogenic. Donor age, sex, ethnicity and CMV serostatus were compiled together with the repertoire data. Genome-wide SNP genotypes for about 65% of the 666 donors were used in a later genetic analysis, which treated that subset as a discovery cohort. Every discovery cohort repertoire had been produced on one sequencing platform. Both class I and class II loci were covered by HLA typing, at four-digit resolution. Typing coverage varied by locus: about 620-630 donors for A, B, C, DRB1 and DQB1; more than 500 for DQA1; more than 600 for DPA1; some 470 for DPB1. Four to six DR-DQ haplotypes were handled as single units for association and clustering, since linkage in the cohort was strong. Among some 400 genotyped donors of the cohort, an average of around 240,000 unique TCR beta nucleotide sequences were sequenced per donor, roughly a sixth of them non-productive.

The cohort was made up of 666 healthy bone marrow donors. All cohort members were sampled while nominally healthy, although unrecorded immune exposures were likely present. The donor tested CMV seronegative and was one of the 352 seronegative cohort members. A peripheral blood sample was collected from each donor, and TCR beta sequencing was performed on peripheral blood mononuclear cells. Genomic DNA was extracted from the blood cell samples with the Qiagen DNeasy Blood Extraction Kit. The library relied on the immunoSEQ multiplex PCR assay. For the multiplex PCR, a mixture combining 60 forward primers for TCR Vbeta segments and 13 reverse primers for TCR Jbeta segments was used. The CDR3 region of rearranged TCR beta genes was amplified from genomic DNA by a multiplex PCR assay. Amplified TCR beta libraries were sequenced as 87-base-pair reads on the Illumina HiSeq System. The source study handled its data this way. Across the 500 to 700 repertoires, a later analysis counted 78 million or so unique TCR beta chains, roughly 11 million of which were shared by at least two donors. Raw reads were error-corrected and collapsed into unique sequences with a nearest-neighbor algorithm that merged closely related sequences to remove PCR and sequencing errors. Alignment of CDR3 sequences to IMGT reference sequences was used to assign V, D and J gene segments. For a sequence to be retained, a match of at least six nucleotides to both a V gene segment and a J gene segment was required. Rearrangements were called productive when the CDR3 lacked stop codons and stayed in frame with V and J; all others were non-productive. Following IMGT convention, CDR3 was defined as the stretch from the second conserved V-encoded cysteine to the conserved J-encoded phenylalanine. The earlier analysis of roughly 590 of the donors excluded sequences that lacked an unambiguous match to a single V gene segment. An earlier analysis of around 600 of the donors classified V segments as functional when productive rearrangements were above 56.7% and as segregating when the standard deviation between donors was above 5%. A statistical classification framework was built for diagnosing cytomegalovirus status from the catalog of TCR beta chain sequences. In a later analysis, TCR nucleotide sequences were compared against IMGT/GENE-DB human TR gene sequences so that V and J genes could be assigned. A later analysis assigned CDR3 sequences and most-parsimonious VDJ recombination scenarios with the TCRdist pipeline. In a later analysis, every TCR beta chain was defined by the combination of its CDR3 amino acid sequence and its V-gene family, and reads without a unique V-gene family were dropped. As a way to deal with suspected cross-contamination and a sequencing artifact, a later analysis dropped 450 to 700 nucleotide sequences that were highly shared and had low generation probability. In a later analysis, a clonal expansion index was calculated for each public chain from normalized within-repertoire ranks of inferred template counts. In a later analysis, generation probabilities were computed using a VDJ recombination model fitted to out-of-frame rearrangements, and the results were checked against IGoR. A later analysis scored TCR-TCR, TCR-HLA and TCR-CMV co-occurrence with hypergeometric tests, applying a repertoire-size bias correction to TCR pairs. In a later analysis, false discovery rates were estimated by permuting HLA or CMV assignments 20 times. In a later analysis, co-occurring TCRs were grouped using DBSCAN, with TCRdist sequence similarity added in when clustering inside HLA-allele-positive subsets. Repertoires with fewer than 30,000 or more than 120,000 public chains, plus five repertoires with anomalous nucleotide sharing, were excluded from co-occurrence clustering. The clones in this table, taken by TCRdb from immuneACCESS, are in-frame only. Not every clone is retained; where verified, under half of the shortfall comes from an unresolved V gene, and the cause of the rest is unknown. That table gives V, J and clone size, and the DNA gave D and trimming. In all, the sample holds 150,000 to 200,000 clones, and around three quarters of those were seen once. Approximately 1% of the sample goes to the ten largest clones.

V is cut back by 6 bases and J by 3 bases, with 17 bases in the junction unmatched. From cysteine to phenylalanine, the CDR3 is 18 amino acids long. This entry keeps only the CDR3 DNA: 54 bases, framed from base 1. The germline V gene supplies CDR1 SGHAT and CDR2 FQNNGV. This clone was observed a few times. Its antigen remains undetermined. One base away there is no much larger clone; base qualities are not given. What the work shows at the level of the full study, not this receptor alone: In vitro tests confirmed that a few of the cytomegalovirus-associated TCR beta chains recognize cytomegalovirus antigens. According to a later analysis, TCR association rates differed among HLA loci, with DRB1 alleles showing the most associated TCRs and HLA-C alleles showing the fewest. A later analysis associated approximately 17,000 TCR beta sequences with specific HLA alleles at a false discovery rate of 0.05. In both the original and validation cohorts, the classifier was reported to diagnose cytomegalovirus status with high specificity and sensitivity. A further reported finding was that TCR beta sequences accurately predicted the HLA-A and HLA-B alleles for most subjects in the first cohort. This cohort had only TCR beta chains sequenced, and the lack of alpha or paired-chain data limited which features could be detected. When HLA alleles, especially DR and DQ, strongly co-occurred, attributing TCR associations to individual alleles was difficult. According to a later analysis, parvovirus B19, influenza, CMV and Epstein-Barr virus appeared linked to several top co-occurrence clusters. Most TCR sequences were observed very rarely across donors, whereas some public TCRs were present in many individuals. Because counts were too low, approximately 15 rarely observed V segments, including chromosome 9 orphons, were excluded from the earlier analysis of 587 of the donors. A later genetic analysis reported fewer N-insertions in productive TCRs among donors in an Asian-associated ancestry cluster than the approximately 670-donor mean. In the study, approximately 160 TCR beta chains were listed as associated with cytomegalovirus. In a later genetic analysis, a missense DCLRE1C variant was associated with V-gene and J-gene trimming of TCR beta chains, and the association was replicated in an independent cohort. A cluster of highly shared sequence variants was judged likely to represent a technical artifact of the sequencing pipeline. Correlated functional status among segregating V segments might be attributable to linkage disequilibrium, but an unknown experimental factor could not be ruled out. Immune exposure information for the cohort was limited to CMV serostatus. A later analysis found that HLA-associated TCR beta chains were more clonally expanded and had lower generation probabilities than equally common non-associated chains. Because HLA typing was unavailable for some donors at each locus, only the typed subset was used in association tests. The 87-base-pair reads could not distinguish some IMGT-functional V segments, including TRBV6-2 and TRBV6-3, so those segments were excluded. In a later analysis, most CMV-associated TCR beta chains were found to appear HLA-restricted, with HLA associations seemingly driven largely by CMV exposure. Broadly in line with IMGT annotations, most TCR beta V segments showed up in productive rearrangements about 90% or about 30% of the time in an earlier analysis of approximately 600 of the donors. It was suggested by the authors that the approach could potentially be generalized to other disease states and immunological phenotypes. Roughly uniform sequencing depth across donors was assumed in presence/absence analyses, although this assumption may not hold.

The chain is made from TRBV11-2 and TRBJ2-5, with 9 bases in between that match TRBD2. Sequencing input: PBMCs. The origin of this receptor is a woman in her 40s in good health and CMV-seronegative. The CDR3 sequence is CASSSGTLGGRGEETQYF. The DNA sequence reads TGTGCCAGCAGTTCGGGGACACTTGGCGGGAGGGGGGAAGAGACCCAGTACTTC.